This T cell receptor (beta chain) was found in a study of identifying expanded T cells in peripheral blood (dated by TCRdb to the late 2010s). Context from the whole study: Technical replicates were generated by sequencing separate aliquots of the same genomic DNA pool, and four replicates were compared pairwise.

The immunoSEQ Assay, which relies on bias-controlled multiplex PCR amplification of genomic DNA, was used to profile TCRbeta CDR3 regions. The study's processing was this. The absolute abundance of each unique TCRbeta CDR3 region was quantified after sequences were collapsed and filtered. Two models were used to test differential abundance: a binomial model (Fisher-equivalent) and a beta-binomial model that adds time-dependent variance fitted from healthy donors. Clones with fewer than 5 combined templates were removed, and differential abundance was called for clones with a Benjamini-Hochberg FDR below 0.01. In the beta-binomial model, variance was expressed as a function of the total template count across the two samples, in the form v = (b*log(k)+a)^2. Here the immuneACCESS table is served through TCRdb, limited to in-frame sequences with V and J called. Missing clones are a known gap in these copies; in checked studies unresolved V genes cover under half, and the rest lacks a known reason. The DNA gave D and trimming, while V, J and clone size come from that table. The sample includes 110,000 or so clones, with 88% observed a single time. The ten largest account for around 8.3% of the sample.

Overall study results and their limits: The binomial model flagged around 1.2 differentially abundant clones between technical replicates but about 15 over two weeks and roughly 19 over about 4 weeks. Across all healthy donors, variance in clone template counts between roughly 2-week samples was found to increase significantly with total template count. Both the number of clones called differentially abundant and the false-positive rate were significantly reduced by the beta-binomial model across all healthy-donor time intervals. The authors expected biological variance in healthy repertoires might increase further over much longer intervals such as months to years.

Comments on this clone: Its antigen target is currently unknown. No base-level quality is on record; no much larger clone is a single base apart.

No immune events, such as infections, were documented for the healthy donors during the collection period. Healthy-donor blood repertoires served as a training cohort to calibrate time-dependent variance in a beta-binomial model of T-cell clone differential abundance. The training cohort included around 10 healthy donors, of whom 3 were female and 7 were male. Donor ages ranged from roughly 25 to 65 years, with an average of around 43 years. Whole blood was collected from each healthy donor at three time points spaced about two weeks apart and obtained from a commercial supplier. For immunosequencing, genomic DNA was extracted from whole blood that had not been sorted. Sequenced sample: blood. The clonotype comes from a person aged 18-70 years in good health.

The nucleotides are TGTGCCAGCAGTGACAGTCTAGCTGGAAACACCATATATTTT. The translation is CASSDSLAGNTIYF. The rearrangement combines TRBV28 with TRBJ1-3; tentative D gene TRBD1, with 5 bases matching. The germline V gene provides CDR1 MDHEN and CDR2 SYDVKM. V is clipped by 5 bases and J by 2 bases, and the sequence between their germline boundaries is 10 bases long. The CDR3 numbers 14 residues from cysteine through phenylalanine. Left in the record is the CDR3 DNA by itself, 42 bases read in frame from the first base.